This T cell receptor beta chain appears in the sequencing data of a study of graft-versus-host responses after intestinal transplantation. Study-wide results and caveats: Where graft-donor T cell macrochimerism was present, patients had high graft-versus-host to host-versus-graft clonal ratios in allografts. Early post-transplant falls in HvG clones accompanied the peak levels of circulating GvH clones. Recipient marrow showed GvH clones, some seen first in ileum or blood.

Germline assignment: CDR1 SGHRS and CDR2 YFSETQ. This CDR3 contains 16 residues. V dropped 3 bases and J dropped 5; count of bases not matched to a gene: 8. A single count supports this clone. What it binds is unknown. The method was immunoSEQ multiplex PCR; TCRdb's version includes in-frame clones alone and lacks a portion of them. Among approximately 90,000 clones, approximately 90% were seen once, and the ten largest hold 7.6%. The TCR comes from a human donor who was the organ donor for an intestinal transplant. Source: unstimulated CD8+ T cells sorted from spleen or lymph node cells, taken before transplant. This chain uses TRBV5-1 with TRBJ1-1; 12 nucleotides line up with TRBD1. DNA for the CDR3: TGCGCCAGCAGCTCCGGGGGGACAGGGGGCCGGACTGAAGCTTTCTTT. Its translation is CASSSGGTGGRTEAFF.